This T cell receptor beta chain comes out of a study of post-analysis software for immune sequencing data. Broader study findings: Multiple sclerosis was associated with a significant reduction in normalized Chao1 diversity relative to controls. The five TRBV segments detected at higher frequency in patients than in controls included TRBV5-6, TRBV5-1 and TRBV20-1. Samples from a shared batch, those prepared together, strongly co-clustered by F measure.

The library was made from cDNA and included unique molecular identifiers. Each batch of about 0.95 to 10 million T cells produced roughly 450,000 cDNA molecules. Each CDR3 protein gets one entry after TCRdb re-called the PCR reads with MiXCR. The profile covers about 770,000 distinct CDR3 sequences, with around 42% appearing a single time and around 4.7% taken by the ten largest. Germline V gene data show CDR1 as ENHRY and CDR2 as SYGVKD. The CDR3 loop spans 14 amino acids. In the case of this clonotype: Its target is not known. Possible read error: a much larger clone is one base away.

The sequenced material came from blood. The chain employs TRBV10-3 and TRBJ2-5, with 7 nucleotides matching TRBD1. The source of this sequence is a girl under 18 with multiple sclerosis. For the CDR3, the DNA is TGTGCCATCGGTGAGGCAGGGGGCCAAGAGACCCAGTACTTC. Translating gives CAIGEAGGQETQYF.